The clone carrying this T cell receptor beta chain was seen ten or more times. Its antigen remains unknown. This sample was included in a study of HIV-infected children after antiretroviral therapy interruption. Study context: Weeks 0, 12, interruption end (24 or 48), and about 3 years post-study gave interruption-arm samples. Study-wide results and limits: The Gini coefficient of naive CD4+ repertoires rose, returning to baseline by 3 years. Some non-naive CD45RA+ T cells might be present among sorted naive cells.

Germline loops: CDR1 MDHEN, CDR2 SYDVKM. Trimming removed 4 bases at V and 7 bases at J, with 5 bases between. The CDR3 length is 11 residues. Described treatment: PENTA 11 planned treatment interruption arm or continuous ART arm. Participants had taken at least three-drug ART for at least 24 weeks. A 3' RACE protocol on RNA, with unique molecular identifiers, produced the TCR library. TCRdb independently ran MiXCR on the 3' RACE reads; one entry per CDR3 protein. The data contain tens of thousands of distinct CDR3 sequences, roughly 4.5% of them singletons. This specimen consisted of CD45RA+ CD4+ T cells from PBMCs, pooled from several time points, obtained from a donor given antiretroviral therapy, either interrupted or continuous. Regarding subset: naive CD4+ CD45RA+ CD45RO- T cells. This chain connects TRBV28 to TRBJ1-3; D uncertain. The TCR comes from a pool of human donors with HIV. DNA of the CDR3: TGTGCCAGCAGTTCTAGGAACACCATATATTTT. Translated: CASSSRNTIYF.